The subject of this entry is one TCR beta chain. Profiling relied on immunoSEQ multiplex PCR, and the TCRdb table lists in-frame clones only, not all of them. The sample includes about 180,000 clones, about 86% seen only once; the top ten take roughly 9.1%. These data come from a study of blood T cell repertoires in COVID-19. This CDR3 has 14 amino acids. The germline gives CDR1 SGHTA, CDR2 FQGNSA. The V and J ends lost 4 bases and 9 bases, in that order; junction bases with no gene match: 7. This clonotype was sampled from a man between 45 and 60 years old with active or convalescent COVID-19. Material: peripheral blood. The chain uses TRBV7-2 and TRBJ2-1; 9 positions agree with TRBD2. CDR3: CASSSWTSEGEQFF. The CDR3 region has the DNA TGTGCCAGCAGCTCCTGGACTAGCGAGGGTGAGCAGTTCTTC.